These T cell receptor beta chains were read from a single sample in a study of blood T cell repertoires in COVID-19. Only in-frame clones appear in the TCRdb table, and some are missing; sequencing was by immunoSEQ multiplex PCR. The sample has about 140,000 clones, roughly 90% seen once. What was sequenced was peripheral blood. The receptors originated from a human donor with COVID-19, enrolled during active disease. The donor label of this sample is uncertain. The CDR3 runs from the conserved cysteine through the conserved F or W. A D gene is named only where the DNA matches it firmly. Rows may omit the clone size; those that give it use once, few, many or a size class.

J gene	CDR3 length	clone size	V gene	D gene	CDR3 DNA	CDR3 protein
TRBJ2-3	15	.	TRBV6-5	TRBD2	TGTGCCACTCGGGAGGGGCCATGGAGCACAGATACGCAGTATTTT	CATREGPWSTDTQYF
TRBJ1-5	14	.	TRBV5-1	.	TGCGCCAGCAGCCTCGACAGCAAAAATCAGCCCCAGCATTTT	CASSLDSKNQPQHF
TRBJ1-1	13	.	TRBV5-4	.	TGTGCCAGCAGCTTCACAGAGAACACTGAAGCTTTCTTT	CASSFTENTEAFF
TRBJ1-5	18	.	TRBV12-5	TRBD1	TGTGCTAGTGGGGGACACGACAGGGTTCCCTATAGCAATCAGCCCCAGCATTTT	CASGGHDRVPYSNQPQHF
TRBJ2-7	15	.	TRBV14	.	TGTGCCGGGTCAGCGGGTTCGAATCATCCCTACGAGCAGTACTTC	CAGSAGSNHPYEQYF
TRBJ1-6	15	once	TRBV2	.	TGTGCCAGCAGTGTCAGTGGCCCCTATAATTCACCCCTCCACTTT	CASSVSGPYNSPLHF
TRBJ2-7	13	.	TRBV4-1	TRBD2	TGCGCCAGCCGCGGGGGGAGATCCTACGAGCAGTACTTC	CASRGGRSYEQYF
TRBJ1-1	13	.	TRBV4-1	.	TGCGCCAGCAGCCAAGTATTGAACACTGAAGCTTTCTTT	CASSQVLNTEAFF
TRBJ1-1	13	few	TRBV5-5	.	TGTGCCAGCAGCCGGGGGAGGAACACTGAAGCTTTCTTT	CASSRGRNTEAFF
TRBJ1-1	12	.	TRBV19	.	TGTGCCAGTAGTACCGTGAACACTGAAGCTTTCTTT	CASSTVNTEAFF
TRBJ1-2	14	.	TRBV19	TRBD1	TGTGCCAGTAGTGTACCGACAGGGGTCCGTGGCTACACCTTC	CASSVPTGVRGYTF
TRBJ2-3	19	.	TRBV7-9	.	TGTGCCAGCAGCCCCCATGGGGGTGACGCGGGAATAATCACAGATACGCAGTATTTT	CASSPHGGDAGIITDTQYF
TRBJ1-3	14	.	TRBV7-9	TRBD1	TGTGCCAGCAGCTCCTTCGACAGGGGAGACACCATATATTTT	CASSSFDRGDTIYF
TRBJ1-3	16	.	TRBV6-5	.	TGTGCCAGCAGTTACTCAGACAGGCCGTATGGAAACACCATATATTTT	CASSYSDRPYGNTIYF
TRBJ1-3	18	.	TRBV5-6	.	TGTGCCAGCAGCTTCATCGGGTCGGCGAGAAGTCCTGGAAACACCATATATTTT	CASSFIGSARSPGNTIYF
TRBJ1-1	14	.	TRBV6-2/TRBV6-3	.	TGTGCCAGCAGTTGGCGTTTCGGGGTTACTGAAGCTTTCTTT	CASSWRFGVTEAFF
TRBJ2-7	11	once	TRBV19	.	TGTGCCGCCTCGGACAGCTACGAGCAGTACTTC	CAASDSYEQYF
TRBJ1-1	13	.	TRBV19	.	TGTGCCAGTAGTATAGATGGAGCCGCTGAAGCTTTCTTT	CASSIDGAAEAFF
TRBJ2-2	13	.	TRBV24-1	.	TGTGCCACCAGTGATTACGGTTCCGGGGAGCTGTTTTTT	CATSDYGSGELFF
TRBJ2-5	15	.	TRBV25-1	.	TGTGCCAGCAGTGAATGGGAGGGGGGCCCAGAGACCCAGTACTTC	CASSEWEGGPETQYF
TRBJ2-3	16	.	TRBV7-2	TRBD2	TGTGCCAGCAGCTTAAGGGAGGCGGGGGGTACAGATACGCAGTATTTT	CASSLREAGGTDTQYF
TRBJ1-6	15	.	TRBV2	TRBD1	TGTGCCAGCAGTGAGAGGCAGGGGGATTATTCACCCCTCCACTTT	CASSERQGDYSPLHF
TRBJ1-1	14	.	TRBV3-1/TRBV3-2	TRBD1	TGTGCCAGCAGCCTTCGACAGGGGAACACTGAAGCTTTCTTT	CASSLRQGNTEAFF
TRBJ2-3	11	.	TRBV29-1	.	TGCAGCGTTGGGGCTGTCGGGGCGCAGTATTTT	CSVGAVGAQYF
TRBJ1-6	18	.	TRBV13	TRBD1	TGTGCCAGCAGCTCCGGTGGGGGACAGGGGGTCTTCAATTCACCCCTCCACTTT	CASSSGGGQGVFNSPLHF
TRBJ2-1	16	.	TRBV7-2	TRBD2	TGTGCCAGCAGCACTCAAGCGGGGGGCACCTACAATGAGCAGTTCTTC	CASSTQAGGTYNEQFF
TRBJ2-1	13	.	TRBV6-5	TRBD1	TGTGCCAGCAGCAGGGGGCGTGACAATGAGCAGTTCTTC	CASSRGRDNEQFF
TRBJ1-1	13	.	TRBV2	.	TGTGCCAGCAGTGGCTCAGCGGGAACTGAAGCTTTCTTT	CASSGSAGTEAFF
TRBJ2-1	15	once	TRBV6-5	.	TGTGCCAGCAGCTACGACGCGGGGGCTGGGAATGAGCAGTTCTTC	CASSYDAGAGNEQFF
TRBJ2-2	15	.	TRBV13	.	TGTGCCAGCTCGCGAATTAGTCCCCGCGCCGGGGAGCTGTTTTTT	CASSRISPRAGELFF
TRBJ1-1	12	.	TRBV18	.	TGTGCCAGCTCAACGGACATCCCCGAAGCTTTCTTT	CASSTDIPEAFF
TRBJ2-7	15	few	TRBV5-1	TRBD1	TGCGCCAGCAGCCTGGGAAGGGACAGGGGCTACGAGCAGTACTTC	CASSLGRDRGYEQYF
TRBJ1-6	15	.	TRBV6-5	TRBD1	TGTGCCTCCGCTCCTCCGGGACAGGGGGGATCACCCCTCCACTTT	CASAPPGQGGSPLHF
TRBJ1-2	15	.	TRBV3-1/TRBV3-2	.	TGTGCCAGCAGCCAAGATCGCGCAGGCCCTTATGGCTACACCTTC	CASSQDRAGPYGYTF
TRBJ1-1	14	.	TRBV5-4	TRBD1	TGTGCCAGCAGCTTGAGGTTTGGGACAGGTGAAGCTTTCTTT	CASSLRFGTGEAFF
TRBJ2-1	15	.	TRBV18	.	TGTGCCAGCTCACCAGGGCGGGGCTCCTACAATGAGCAGTTCTTC	CASSPGRGSYNEQFF
TRBJ2-4	13	.	TRBV5-1	TRBD2	TGCGCCAGCAGCCCGGGGAGGGCTAACATTCAGTACTTC	CASSPGRANIQYF
TRBJ2-5	16	.	TRBV7-9	TRBD1	TGTGCCAGCACCGAACCAGACAGGGGTAGCCAAGAGACCCAGTACTTC	CASTEPDRGSQETQYF
TRBJ2-2	13	once	TRBV9	.	TGTGCCAGCAGCGTAGACAGGGCCGGGGAGCTGTTTTTT	CASSVDRAGELFF
TRBJ1-5	13	once	TRBV7-9	.	TGTGCCAGCAGCCCACAGATCAATCAGCCCCAGCATTTT	CASSPQINQPQHF
TRBJ1-6	14	once	TRBV2	.	TGTGCCAGCAGTGAAGGTCGGCGGAATTCACCCCTCCACTTT	CASSEGRRNSPLHF
TRBJ2-2	15	.	TRBV5-1	.	TGCGCCAGCAGCTCAGGAGGGGGCAACACCGGGGAGCTGTTTTTT	CASSSGGGNTGELFF
TRBJ1-6	18	once	TRBV3-1/TRBV3-2	TRBD1	TGTGCCAGCAGCCAAGGGCCTTGGACAGGGGAGGGTAATTCACCCCTCCACTTT	CASSQGPWTGEGNSPLHF
TRBJ1-6	14	.	TRBV28	.	TGTGCCAGCAGTAACAGGGTGTTGAGTTCACCCCTCCACTTT	CASSNRVLSSPLHF
TRBJ1-2	18	.	TRBV3-1/TRBV3-2	TRBD1	TGTGCCAGCAGCCAAGATATTGTCTCGGGACAGGCGTACTATGGCTACACCTTC	CASSQDIVSGQAYYGYTF
TRBJ1-2	15	.	TRBV9	.	TGTGCCAGCAGCGTAGTTGGCGGGGGAGGCTATGGCTACACCTTC	CASSVVGGGGYGYTF